This record looks at one TCR beta chain sequence and its context. The antigen is not known. This entry belongs to a study of shared clonotypes between healthy human individuals. Study results and caveats: An effect of sequencing depth on clonotype sharing among donors was expected.

Naive CD8 isolation took CD45RO-negative cells positively selected for CCR7 and excluded terminally differentiated effector memory CD45RA+ cells. Germline CDR1 is MNHNY and CDR2 is SVGAGI (reference sequence). The CDR3 is made up of 16 amino acids. The trim removed 2 bases at V and 4 bases at J, leaving 9 bases unmatched. DNA at about 210 ng, some 31,000 T cell genomes, went into sorted-subset replicate PCRs. Sequencing was performed with immunoSEQ multiplex PCR; in TCRdb, only in-frame clones are kept and a portion is missing. The sample lists around 2,000,000 clones, roughly 94% occurring once. Sequenced sample: naive CD8+ T cells sorted from blood. This clonotype originated in a man aged 18 to 29 in good health. The V and J genes are TRBV6-6 and TRBJ2-7; 9 bases are a match to TRBD1. Written as DNA, the CDR3 is TGTGCCAGCAGTTACACTCGTGCGGGACAGGGTTACGAGCAGTACTTC. It specifies CASSYTRAGQGYEQYF.